Below are 29 T cell receptor beta chains sequenced from a single sample in a study of regulatory T cells in long-lasting Graves disease. Time point: persistent/refractory GD, antithyroid drugs over 5 years with positive TRAb. Construction of the TCR library relied on RNA isolated from PBMCs. In building TCR beta libraries, iRepertoire HTBI primers were used together with Arm-PCR of CDR3 regions. One entry per CDR3 protein, called by TCRdb with MiXCR from the multiplex PCR reads. There are about 460,000 distinct CDR3 sequences in the sample; less than 25% occur only once, and about 12% lies in the top ten. The sample here was peripheral blood mononuclear cells (PBMCs), taken when the disease was refractory, from a patient treated with antithyroid drugs. These TCRs come from a female donor with Graves disease.

J is TRBJ2-7 and V is TRBV3-1; D may correspond to TRBD1 or TRBD2 (5 bases each). Germline values: CDR1 LGHDT, CDR2 YNNKEL (reference sequence). This CDR3 contains 15 residues. Trimming cost V 3 bases and J 0 bases, with 12 bases left between them. CDR3 coding DNA: TGTGCCAGCAGCCAGGGGACGGTAAGCTCCTACGAGCAGTACTTC. Translation gives CASSQGTVSSYEQYF.

This clonotype was seen a handful of times. For the CDR3, the DNA is TGTGCCAGCAGCCAAGAAGGCGGCGATGGGACCCAGTACTTC. Translating gives CASSQEGGDGTQYF. The chain couples TRBV4-2 to TRBJ2-5; D is uncertain. Trimming stripped 0 bases from V and 7 bases from J, with 12 bases between. The CDR3 totals 14 residues. CDR1 and CDR2 from the germline V gene are LGHNA and YNFKEQ.

For this clonotype: In this CDR3 the conserved last residue, phenylalanine or tryptophan, is missing, so a read error is likely. The V gene is TRBV6-1, the J gene TRBJ1-5; D is ambiguous. V was trimmed by 8 bases and J by 0 bases, leaving 8 bases between them. This CDR3 contains 13 residues. Looked up from germline, CDR1 is MNHNS and CDR2 is SASEGT. CDR3: CASRINSNQPQHC. The CDR3 nucleotides are TGTGCCAGCCGAATCAATAGCAATCAGCCCCAGCATTGT.

This chain joins TRBV7-2 and TRBJ2-7; D not certain. The CDR3 is 13 residues long. The V end was cut by 5 bases, the J end by 3 bases, with 11 bases between. CDR1 and CDR2 (germline): SGHTA, FQGNSA. This CDR3 reads CASSTFWGYEQYF. The CDR3 region has the DNA TGTGCCAGCAGCACTTTCTGGGGCTACGAGCAGTACTTC.

Here the CDR3 DNA reads TGTGCCGGCAATCAGGGAGACTCCTACGAGCAGTACTTC. Protein product: CAGNQGDSYEQYF. This rearrangement joins TRBV6-1 to TRBJ2-7; D is tentatively TRBD1 or TRBD2 (5 bases each). In germline, CDR1 is MNHNS, CDR2 SASEGT. V dropped 11 bases and J dropped 0 bases, with 14 bases sitting between them. This CDR3 region has 13 residues.

About this clonotype itself: A read error may account for a junction end that differs from germline. The chain recombines TRBV20-1 with TRBJ1-1; TRBD1 might be the D (5 bases). This CDR3 contains 15 residues. CDR1 and CDR2 from the germline V gene are DFQATT and SNEGSKA (reference sequence). DNA for the CDR3: TGCAGTACTAGGAAATTGGGGCTCCTGTACGCTGAAGCTTTCTTT. Protein sequence: CSTRKLGLLYAEAFF.

Remarks on this clonotype: A read error is possible here, since a much larger clone lies one base away. The chain combines TRBV6-5 with TRBJ1-4; 9 bases match TRBD1. This CDR3 has 17 residues. Germline V lookup: CDR1 MNHEY, CDR2 SVGAGI. CDR3 region: CASGYGSGTGFREKLFF. CDR3 nucleotide sequence: TGTGCCAGCGGTTACGGCTCCGGGACAGGGTTCAGGGAAAAACTGTTTTTT.

Many counts were recorded for this clonotype. The chain recombines TRBV20-1 with TRBJ2-7, with 7 bases fitting TRBD2. This CDR3 region has 13 residues. Looked up from germline, CDR1 is DFQATT and CDR2 is SNEGSKA (reference sequence). With V trimmed by 2 bases and J by 2 bases, 3 bases remained unmatched. In DNA form, the CDR3 reads TGCAGTGCTAGATCCGGGAGGCCCTACGAGCAGTACTTC. This sequence encodes CSARSGRPYEQYF.

The chain couples TRBV6-2 or TRBV6-3 to TRBJ1-2, with a tentative D call TRBD1 (6 bases). CDR1 is MNHEY, CDR2 SVGEGT, per germline. The CDR3 totals 15 residues. V was pared by 4 bases and J by 0 bases, with 12 bases between. The CDR3 DNA reads TGTGCCAGCAGTTCCCCAGGGGATACTAACTATGGCTACACCTTC. Its translation: CASSSPGDTNYGYTF.

Comment on this clonotype: The CDR3 carries no conserved terminal phenylalanine or tryptophan, so it likely arises from a read error. The DNA is left out, because the CDR3 cannot be placed on it with certainty; the CDR3 is given as TCRdb lists it. The rearrangement joins TRBV4-3 to TRBJ1-4; TRBD1 is the table's D call, not checked against the DNA. The germline gives CDR1 LGHNA, CDR2 YSLEER. The CDR3 is 8 amino acids in total, end residues counted. The CDR3 region is CASSQDPL.

This clonotype appeared many times. The chain joins TRBV6-1 to TRBJ2-7; tentative D call: TRBD1 (6 bases). V was pared by 6 bases and J by 1 base, with 13 bases between. The CDR3 consists of 14 residues. The germline gives CDR1 MNHNS, CDR2 SASEGT. CDR3 nucleotides: TGTGCCAGCAGCAGGACAGCCCGATCCTACGAGCAGTACTTC. Amino acid sequence: CASSRTARSYEQYF.

There are a few counts of this clonotype. V is TRBV19 and J is TRBJ2-7; D is tentatively TRBD1 or TRBD2 (5 bases each). The CDR3 loop spans 16 amino acids. The germline V gene encodes CDR1 LNHDA and CDR2 SQIVND (reference sequence). V lost 2 bases to trimming and J lost 0 bases, with 14 bases between them. Here the CDR3 DNA reads TGTGCCAGTAGTATAAGTCGGGGCGAATACTCCTACGAGCAGTACTTC. Its translation: CASSISRGEYSYEQYF.

The chain has TRBV13 and TRBJ1-1, with TRBD1 identical over 8 bases. J gave up 6 bases and V 0 bases, and 3 bases lay outside the gene matches. Germline V lookup: CDR1 PRHDT, CDR2 FYEKMQ (reference sequence). The length of the CDR3 is 14 residues. The CDR3 DNA is TGTGCCAGCAGCTTAGGAATACAGGGGGCTGAAGCTTTCTTT. Amino acid sequence: CASSLGIQGAEAFF.

Ten or more counts support this clonotype. The V call is TRBV11-1, the J call TRBJ1-4; D might be TRBD1 (6 bases). V was cut by 5 bases and J by 1 base, with 8 bases left in between. Per the germline V gene, CDR1 is SGHAT and CDR2 is FQDESV (reference sequence). The CDR3 extends over 14 amino acids. This CDR3 reads CASSPDRTNEKLFF. The CDR3 DNA reads as TGTGCCAGCAGCCCGGACAGAACTAATGAAAAACTGTTTTTT.

This chain connects TRBV11-2 to TRBJ1-2, with D possibly being TRBD1 (5 bases). Trimming took 2 bases from V and 6 from J, leaving 19 bases between them. The CDR3 consists of 16 residues. Germline values: CDR1 SGHAT, CDR2 FQNNGV. The CDR3 DNA reads TGTGCCAGCAGCTTAATTAGGGCAGGGAGAAGTCATGGCTACACCTTC. Encoded protein: CASSLIRAGRSHGYTF.

The chain recombines TRBV4-1 with TRBJ2-2; D is uncertain. This CDR3 contains 15 residues. Trimming removed 6 bases from V and 5 bases from J, with 16 bases in between. CDR1 and CDR2 (germline): MGHRA, YSYEKL. The CDR3 nucleotides are TGCGCCAGCAGTTCTGAAGGTCCGCGGACCGGGGAGCTGTTTTTT. Amino acid sequence: CASSSEGPRTGELFF.

Only a few counts were recorded for this clonotype. The V gene is TRBV7-8, the J gene TRBJ1-5; D is perhaps TRBD1 (6 bases). Germline V gene data show CDR1 as SGHVS and CDR2 as FQNEAQ. V lost 0 bases to trimming and J lost 2 bases, with 20 bases between them. There are 19 residues in the CDR3. The DNA of the CDR3 is TGTGCCAGCAGCTTAGCGCGATTCCTTAACAGGGATGGCAATCAGCCCCAGCATTTT. Translation gives CASSLARFLNRDGNQPQHF.

Only a few counts were recorded for this clonotype. The chain uses TRBV6-5 and TRBJ1-2; D is unclear. This CDR3 is 16 amino acids long. V was trimmed by 0 bases and J by 0 bases, leaving 11 bases between them. CDR1 and CDR2 from the germline V gene are MNHEY and SVGAGI. The CDR3 region is CASSYSGQISNYGYTF. CDR3 sequence (DNA): TGTGCCAGCAGTTACTCTGGGCAGATATCTAACTATGGCTACACCTTC.

This clonotype was observed many times. The V gene is TRBV6-5, the J gene TRBJ1-2, with a weak D call TRBD1 (6 bases). The CDR3 contains 15 residues. Trimming took off 2 bases at V and 6 bases at J, with 16 bases between the two ends. From germline, CDR1 is MNHEY and CDR2 SVGAGI. The CDR3 nucleotides are TGTGCCAGCAGTTACGGCCCCTCAAACAGGGATGGCTACACCTTC. It is translated as CASSYGPSNRDGYTF.

There are many counts of this clonotype. V gene TRBV5-8 combines with J gene TRBJ1-4; no reliable D call. The germline gives CDR1 SGHTS, CDR2 YDEGEE. Trimming took off 9 bases at V and 3 bases at J, with 18 bases between the two ends. The CDR3 consists of 15 residues. The CDR3 nucleotides read TGTGCCAACGGACTTGGCGCAGCGGCTAATGAAAAACTGTTTTTT. Its protein product is CANGLGAAANEKLFF. Based on the CDR3 plus reference TRBV5-8 and TRBJ1-4, the full variable domain is EAGVTQSPTHLIKTRGQQATLRCSPISGHTSVYWYQQALGLGLQFLLWYDEGEERNRGNFPPRFSGRQFPNYSSELNVNALELEDSALYLCANGLGAAANEKLFFGSGTQLSVL.

In this sample, this clonotype turned up a few times. The chain's CDR3 is CASSLKGLVYEQYF. CDR3 DNA: TGTGCCAGCAGCCTTAAAGGACTCGTCTACGAGCAGTACTTC. The chain joins TRBV7-2 to TRBJ2-7; D might be TRBD2 (5 bases). In germline, CDR1 is SGHTA, CDR2 FQGNSA. This CDR3 spans 14 amino acids. V lost 5 bases and J 3 bases, leaving 14 bases between the germline ends.

J is TRBJ1-2 and V is TRBV6-2 or TRBV6-3, with 7 positions matching TRBD1. J gave up 7 bases and V 8 bases, and 13 bases lay outside the gene matches. From germline, CDR1 is MNHEY and CDR2 SVGEGT. The CDR3 is 14 residues long. CDR3 protein: CASSPDREVFGYTF. In DNA form, the CDR3 reads TGTGCCAGCTCACCAGACAGGGAGGTTTTTGGCTACACCTTC.

The J gene is TRBJ2-1, the V gene TRBV27, with 9 bases that match TRBD1. The germline gives CDR1 MNHEY, CDR2 SMNVEV (reference sequence). The CDR3 runs 13 residues. J was trimmed by 3 bases and V by 8 bases; bases with no gene match: 2. The CDR3 loop is CASGDRDYNEQFF. In DNA form, the CDR3 reads TGTGCCAGCGGGGACAGGGACTACAATGAGCAGTTCTTC.

A word on this clonotype: This may be a read error: a much more frequent sequence differs by one nucleotide. V usage is TRBV7-2 and J usage is TRBJ2-5, with no clear D. Looked up from germline, CDR1 is SGHTA and CDR2 is FQGNSA. The CDR3 is 15 residues long. CDR3 sequence reads: CASSQNGQPQGTQYF. The CDR3 nucleotides are TGTGCCAGCAGCCAAAACGGCCAGCCCCAAGGGACCCAGTACTTC.

This clonotype was seen only a few times. The chain joins TRBV6-2 or TRBV6-3 to TRBJ1-6; 7 bases map to TRBD1. Germline CDR1 reads MNHEY; CDR2 reads SVGEGT. With V trimmed by 4 bases and J by 4 bases, 4 bases remained unmatched. This CDR3 has 15 residues. The CDR3 here is CASSSTGQYNSPLHF. The CDR3 coding sequence is TGTGCCAGCAGTTCCACGGGACAGTATAATTCACCCCTCCACTTT.

Many counts were recorded for this clonotype. The chain has TRBV2 and TRBJ1-5, with D possibly being TRBD1 (5 bases). The CDR3 is 13 residues long. From germline, CDR1 is SNHLY and CDR2 FYNNEI. V was cut by 7 bases and J by 0 bases, with 7 bases left in between. CDR3 sequence (DNA): TGTGCCAGCATACAGGATAGCAATCAGCCCCAGCATTTT. It codes for CASIQDSNQPQHF.

The chain combines TRBV7-9 with TRBJ1-2; D possibly corresponds to TRBD1 (5 bases). The CDR3 extends over 15 amino acids. Per germline, CDR1 SEHNR and CDR2 FQNEAQ (reference sequence). Trimming shortened V by 2 bases and J by 7 bases, and 17 bases separated the two germline ends. The CDR3 region is CASSLRGERRAGYTF. CDR3 DNA sequence: TGTGCCAGCAGCTTAAGAGGGGAGAGGAGGGCTGGCTACACCTTC.

This clonotype was seen a handful of times. This rearrangement joins TRBV29-1 to TRBJ2-4; D may be TRBD2 (6 bases). CDR1 SQVTM and CDR2 ANQGSEA come from the germline V gene. Trimming pared 0 bases from V and 3 bases from J, leaving 15 bases between. CDR3 length: 16 residues. For the CDR3, the DNA is TGCAGCGTTGAAGATCCCCGCGGGGAGGTCAAAAACATTCAGTACTTC. Encoded protein: CSVEDPRGEVKNIQYF.

This clonotype has a count of ten or more. This sequence joins TRBV7-2 and TRBJ1-3, with D perhaps TRBD1 (6 bases). CDR1 is SGHTA, CDR2 FQGNSA, per germline. The germline V and J ends were trimmed by 5 bases and 0 bases, with 14 bases remaining between them. The CDR3 sequence is 16 residues long. Written as DNA, the CDR3 is TGTGCCAGCAGCGACGGACAGCCAGGCTCTGGAAACACCATATATTTT. Translation: CASSDGQPGSGNTIYF. The variable domain in full, completed from reference TRBV7-2 and TRBJ1-3, reads GAGVSQSPSNKVTEKGKDVELRCDPISGHTALYWYRQSLGQGLEFLIYFQGNSAPDKSGLPSDRFSAERTGGSVSTLTIQRTQQEDSAVYLCASSDGQPGSGNTIYFGEGSWLTVV.